Below, one TCR beta chain is given with its context. Its cognate antigen is unknown. This sample was taken from a study of identifying expanded T cells in peripheral blood. Healthy donors had no documented immune events, such as infections, while sampled. The protocol was immunoSEQ multiplex PCR, while the TCRdb copy is restricted to in-frame clones and leaves out a portion. This repertoire shows 85,000 to 100,000 clones, roughly 88% found once; its top ten account for about 4%. Study-wide findings and caveats: Variance in clone template counts between approximately two-week samples significantly increased with total template count across all healthy donors. Roughly 1.2 clones differed between technical replicates, versus about 15 and 19 over time.

The V and J ends lost 2 bases and 3 bases respectively, with 14 bases between them. The CDR3 is made up of 16 amino acids. The germline gives CDR1 LGHNA, CDR2 YNFKEQ. Sequenced: blood. This chain links TRBV4-2 with TRBJ2-1; D is possibly TRBD2 (5 bases). The receptor was isolated from a person aged 18 to 70 in good health. CDR3 sequence (DNA): TGTGCCAGCAGCCAACCCCAAAGCGGAGACTACAATGAGCAGTTCTTC. This sequence encodes CASSQPQSGDYNEQFF.